This record covers a single T cell receptor beta chain. The antigen it recognizes is unknown. No quality values exist for individual bases; no much larger clone is one base distant. Reading the label with the study, this specimen's treatment or condition is: live attenuated yellow fever vaccine strain. At each blood-draw timepoint, two biological replicates of bulk PBMCs were collected. PBMCs were isolated from peripheral blood using a standard Ficoll-Paque protocol. TriZol was used to extract RNA from bulk PBMCs, CD4 and CD8 fractions, and dextramer-positive and dextramer-negative fractions. Instrument used: Illumina NovaSeq 6000. Synthesis of TCR cDNA relied on 5'RACE template switching, a step that introduced a universal primer site along with unique molecular identifiers. Priming for cDNA synthesis came from both the TCR alpha and TCR beta constant segments. Library amplification used two PCR steps, and the second PCR step added sample barcodes and sequencing adapters. Sequencing of libraries was performed on Illumina HiSeq 2500 (2x100 bp) or NovaSeq (2x150 bp). The study's processing was this. MIGEC was used to demultiplex reads and collapse the reads into UMI consensus sequences, and MiXCR was used for V(D)J alignment. Vaccine-responding clonotypes were defined with edgeR using replicate PBMC samples, requiring FDR below 0.01 and a log2 fold change above 5 up to day 15. Each bulk clonotype received a CD4 or CD8 identity based on whether the sequenced CD4 or CD8 repertoire contained that clonotype at higher abundance. TCRdb's own reprocessing of the public reads used fastp at Q25 and MiXCR and kept productive beta chains. Records with the same CDR3 protein are collapsed into one entry carrying the most frequent genes and DNA. The V and J calls, along with clone size, are taken from TCRdb and not from the paper's own processing. Across this sample there are fewer than 350,000 distinct CDR3 sequences, with about 3.5% seen only once. The ten top clones hold about 25% of the sample.

V drops 4 bases and J drops 9 bases, leaving 10 bases in between. Including the terminal cysteine and phenylalanine, the CDR3 comprises 13 residues. Just CDR3 DNA is preserved here, 39 bases in frame from base 1. CDR1 and CDR2 are drawn from the germline V gene: SGHTA, FQGNSA. This specimen comes from a study of T cells after yellow fever vaccination (dated by TCRdb to about 2019). Notes on the research overall: The SMART-Seq v4 Ultra Low Input RNA kit was used to prepare libraries from fractions with low cell numbers. Bulk TCR alpha and beta repertoires were sequenced longitudinally to track T-cell clones before and after primary and booster YFV17D yellow fever vaccination. Two healthy male donors, one aged 18 to 30 and one aged 30 to 40 years, were included in the cohort. Blood was collected at multiple timepoints before and after primary and secondary immunization, and bulk PBMC replicates and cell subsets were isolated.

Summary of the overall study and its limitations: The secondary T-cell response was found to be weaker but faster than the primary response, with a peak reached on day 5 rather than on day 15. Most clones expanded after primary vaccination (96% of CD4 and 70% to 90% of CD8) were re-detected after the booster, suggesting that broad memory maintenance occurred. Because the study included only a couple of donors, the extent to which the findings can be generalized is limited. A small share of clonotypes was detected in both CD4 and CD8 compartments, with the overlap likely arising from convergent recombination. Computational filtering was needed because FACS-sorted repertoires could contain abundant contaminating clonotypes from the bulk population.

Sample: PBMCs, taken on the day of the yellow fever booster vaccination. The rearrangement joined TRBV7-2 to TRBJ1-6; too little of a D gene remains to name it. This TCR derives from a man younger than 30 who received the YFV17D yellow fever vaccine. Read as DNA, the sequence is TGTGCCAGCAGCTATGACCGGGGTTCACCCCTCCACTTT. This encodes CASSYDRGSPLHF.